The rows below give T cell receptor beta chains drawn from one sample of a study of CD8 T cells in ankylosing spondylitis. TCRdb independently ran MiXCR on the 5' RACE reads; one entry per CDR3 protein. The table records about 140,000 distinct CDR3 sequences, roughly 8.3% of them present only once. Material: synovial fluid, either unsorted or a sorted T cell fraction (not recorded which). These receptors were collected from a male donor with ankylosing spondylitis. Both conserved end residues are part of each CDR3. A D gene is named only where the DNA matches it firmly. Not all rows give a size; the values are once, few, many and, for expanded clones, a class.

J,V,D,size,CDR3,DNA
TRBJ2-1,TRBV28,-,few,CASTLGVSYNEQFF,TGTGCCAGCACCTTAGGAGTCAGCTACAATGAGCAGTTCTTC
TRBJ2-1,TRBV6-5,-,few,CASSYSYGRKENEQFF,TGTGCCAGCAGTTACTCGTACGGGAGAAAAGAAAATGAGCAGTTCTTC
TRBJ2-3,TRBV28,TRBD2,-,CASSWVAGGPTDTQYF,TGTGCCAGCAGTTGGGTAGCGGGAGGGCCAACAGATACGCAGTATTTT
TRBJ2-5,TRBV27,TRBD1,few,CASSLRQGETQYF,TGTGCCAGCAGTTTAAGACAGGGCGAGACCCAGTACTTC
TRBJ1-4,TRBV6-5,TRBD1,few,CASSYYRDRGQKLFF,TGTGCCAGCAGTTATTACCGGGACAGGGGGCAAAAACTGTTTTTT
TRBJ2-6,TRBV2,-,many,CASSLGGTGANVLTF,TGTGCCAGCAGTCTGGGCGGGACTGGGGCCAACGTCCTGACTTTC
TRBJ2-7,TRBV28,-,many,CASRGAYYFYEQYF,TGTGCCAGCAGGGGGGCCTACTACTTTTACGAGCAGTACTTC
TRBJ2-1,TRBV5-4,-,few,CASSDVRSSYNEQFF,TGTGCCAGCAGCGACGTCAGGAGCTCCTACAATGAGCAGTTCTTC
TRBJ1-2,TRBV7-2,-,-,CASSYRWENYGYTF,TGTGCCAGCAGCTATCGGTGGGAGAACTATGGCTACACCTTC
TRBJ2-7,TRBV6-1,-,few,CASSFGTPVMNEQYF,TGTGCCAGCAGCTTCGGGACTCCAGTTATGAACGAGCAGTACTTC
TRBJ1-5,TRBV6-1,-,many,CASKWEGQPQHF,TGTGCCAGCAAATGGGAAGGTCAGCCCCAGCATTTT
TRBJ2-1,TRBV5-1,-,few,CASSGGTFGNNEQFF,TGCGCCAGCAGCGGCGGCACCTTCGGAAACAATGAGCAGTTCTTC
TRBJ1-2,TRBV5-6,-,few,CASSHYSSTGVNYGYTF,TGTGCCAGCAGCCATTACTCCTCGACAGGTGTTAACTATGGCTACACCTTC
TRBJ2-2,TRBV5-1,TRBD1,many,CASSTGQGHTGELFF,TGCGCCAGCAGCACCGGACAGGGACACACCGGGGAGCTGTTTTTT
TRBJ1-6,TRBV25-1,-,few,CASRDTPGDLHF,TGTGCCAGCAGGGACACACCCGGGGACCTCCACTTT
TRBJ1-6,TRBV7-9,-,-,CASGLQDNSPLHF,TGTGCCAGCGGATTACAGGATAATTCACCCCTCCACTTT
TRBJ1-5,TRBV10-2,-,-,CASRRRNWGQPQHF,TGCGCCAGCAGAAGACGCAACTGGGGTCAGCCCCAGCATTTT
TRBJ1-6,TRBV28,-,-,CASSLYTRGSPLHF,TGTGCCAGCAGTTTATACACCAGGGGTTCACCCCTCCACTTT
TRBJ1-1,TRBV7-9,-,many,CASSARGGAGTEAFF,TGTGCCAGTTCAGCGAGGGGGGGCGCGGGAACTGAAGCTTTCTTT
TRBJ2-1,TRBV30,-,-,CAWSGLAPNEQFF,TGTGCCTGGAGCGGTCTAGCGCCCAATGAGCAGTTCTTC
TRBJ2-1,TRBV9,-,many,CASSYEGSDEQFF,TGTGCCAGCAGTTACGAGGGGAGTGATGAGCAGTTCTTC
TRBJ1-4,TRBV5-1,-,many,CASSLGTGTEKLFF,TGCGCCAGCAGCTTGGGTACGGGTACAGAAAAACTGTTTTTT
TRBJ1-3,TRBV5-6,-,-,CASSSRDTSGNTIYF,TGTGCCAGCAGCTCGAGGGACACCTCTGGAAACACCATATATTTT
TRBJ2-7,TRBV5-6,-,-,CASSPLGQSRFYEQYF,TGTGCCAGCAGCCCCCTAGGACAGTCCCGTTTCTACGAGCAGTACTTC
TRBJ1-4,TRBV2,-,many,CASSEAGSLHEKLFF,TGTGCCAGCAGTGAAGCCGGCAGCTTACATGAAAAACTGTTTTTT
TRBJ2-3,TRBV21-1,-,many,CASSNLGQGISDTQYF,TGTGCCAGCAGCAACCTGGGACAGGGGATATCAGATACGCAGTATTTT
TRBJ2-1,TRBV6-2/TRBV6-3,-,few,CASSYSGLMAPAGEQFF,TGTGCCAGCAGTTACTCGGGTTTAATGGCCCCCGCGGGTGAGCAGTTCTTC
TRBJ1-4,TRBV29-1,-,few,CSVGTPEGEKLFF,TGCAGCGTGGGGACTCCAGAAGGTGAAAAACTGTTTTTT
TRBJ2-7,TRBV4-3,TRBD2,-,CASSQESASGGYEQYF,TGCGCCAGCAGCCAAGAATCTGCTAGCGGGGGCTACGAGCAGTACTTC
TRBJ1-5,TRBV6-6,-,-,CASMLNNQPQHF,TGTGCCAGCATGCTTAACAATCAGCCCCAGCATTTT
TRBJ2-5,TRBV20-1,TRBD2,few,CSARVSGQETQYF,TGCAGTGCTAGAGTTAGCGGGCAAGAGACCCAGTACTTC
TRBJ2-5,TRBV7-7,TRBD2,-,CASSLDELAGGQETQYF,TGTGCTAGCAGCTTAGACGAGTTGGCGGGAGGGCAAGAGACCCAGTACTTC
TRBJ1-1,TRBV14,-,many,CASSQELGKGNTEAFF,TGTGCCAGCAGCCAAGAGTTGGGAAAGGGTAACACTGAAGCTTTCTTT
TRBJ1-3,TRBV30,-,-,CAWRSGFFSGNTIYF,TGTGCCTGGAGATCGGGGTTCTTCTCTGGAAACACCATATATTTT
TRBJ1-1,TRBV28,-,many,CASSSLALGYTEAFF,TGTGCCAGCAGTTCCCTCGCGTTAGGATACACTGAAGCTTTCTTT
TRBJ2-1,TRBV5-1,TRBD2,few,CASSGLAGANNEQFF,TGCGCCAGCAGCGGACTAGCGGGAGCCAACAATGAGCAGTTCTTC
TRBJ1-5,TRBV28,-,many,CASRQRYSNQPQHF,TGTGCCAGCAGACAGCGATATAGCAATCAGCCCCAGCATTTT
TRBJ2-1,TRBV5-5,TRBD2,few,CASRYSGGSYNEQFF,TGTGCCAGCAGGTACAGCGGGGGCTCCTACAATGAGCAGTTCTTC
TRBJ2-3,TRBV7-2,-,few,CASSFKFTQYF,TGTGCCAGCAGCTTCAAATTTACGCAGTATTTT
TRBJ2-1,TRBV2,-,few,CASTSGYGKREQFF,TGTGCCAGCACCTCCGGGTATGGGAAGCGCGAGCAGTTCTTC
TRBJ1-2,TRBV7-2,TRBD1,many,CASSLAGTVNYGYTF,TGTGCCAGCAGCTTAGCGGGGACAGTCAACTATGGCTACACCTTC
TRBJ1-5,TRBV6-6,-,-,CASRSLNYQPQHF,TGTGCCAGCAGGAGTCTAAATTATCAGCCCCAGCATTTT
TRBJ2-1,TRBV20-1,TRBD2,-,CSARDTGGLSEQFF,TGCAGTGCTAGAGATACGGGAGGCTTGTCTGAGCAGTTCTTC
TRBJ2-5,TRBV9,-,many,CASSVEGYPETQYF,TGTGCCAGCAGCGTAGAAGGATACCCGGAGACCCAGTACTTC
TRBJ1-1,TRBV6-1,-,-,CASSRQGMNTEAFF,TGTGCCAGCAGTCGACAAGGGATGAACACTGAAGCTTTCTTT
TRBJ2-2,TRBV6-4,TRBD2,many,CASSPQTSGNTGELFF,TGTGCCAGCAGTCCCCAGACTAGCGGGAACACCGGGGAGCTGTTTTTT
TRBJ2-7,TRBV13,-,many,CASNVVVTYEQYF,TGTGCCAGCAATGTGGTAGTCACCTACGAGCAGTACTTC
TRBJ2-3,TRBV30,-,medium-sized,CAWTGVSRDTQYF,TGTGCCTGGACAGGCGTATCCCGGGATACGCAGTATTTT
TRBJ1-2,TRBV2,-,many,CASSEPDRMGYTF,TGTGCCAGCAGTGAACCGGACCGGATGGGCTACACCTTC
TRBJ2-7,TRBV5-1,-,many,CASRQEGVEVEQYF,TGCGCCAGCAGACAGGAGGGGGTTGAGGTGGAGCAGTACTTC
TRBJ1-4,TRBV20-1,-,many,CSATLDRDKSRGSEKLFF,TGCAGTGCTACCTTAGATCGAGATAAGAGCCGGGGGAGTGAAAAACTGTTTTTT
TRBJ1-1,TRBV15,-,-,CATSRGGAGTEAFF,TGTGCCACCAGCCGGGGGGGGGCAGGGACTGAAGCTTTCTTT
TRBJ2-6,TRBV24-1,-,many,CATSTTSGANVLTF,TGTGCCACCAGTACGACCTCTGGGGCCAACGTCCTGACTTTC
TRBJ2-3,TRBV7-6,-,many,CASSREAYTDTQYF,TGTGCCAGCAGCAGGGAGGCCTACACAGATACGCAGTATTTT
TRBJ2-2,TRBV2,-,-,CASSGTESSGELFF,TGTGCCAGCTCCGGGACGGAATCTTCCGGGGAGCTGTTTTTT
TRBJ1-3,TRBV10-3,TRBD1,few,CAISGQGTGNTIYF,TGTGCCATCAGTGGACAGGGAACTGGAAACACCATATATTTT
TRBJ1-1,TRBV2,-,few,CASSRAAMNTEAFF,TGTGCCAGCAGTCGGGCGGCCATGAACACTGAAGCTTTCTTT
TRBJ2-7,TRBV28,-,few,CASSKARGNSGIAHEQYF,TGTGCCAGCAGTAAGGCCAGGGGCAATTCTGGTATAGCCCACGAGCAGTACTTC
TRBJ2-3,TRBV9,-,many,CASSIFLTGSSTDTQYF,TGTGCCAGCAGCATCTTTCTTACGGGGTCTAGCACAGATACGCAGTATTTT